These 9 T cell receptor beta chains share one sample of origin, sequenced in a study of graft-versus-host responses after intestinal transplantation. Produced via immunoSEQ multiplex PCR; TCRdb's table is partial and in-frame only. The data contain roughly 81,000 clones, roughly four fifths of them singletons. Their antigen targets remain unknown. The sequences come from unstimulated CD4+ T cells sorted from spleen or lymph node cells, collected before intestinal transplant. The receptor source for this set is a human donor who received an intestinal transplant.

The chain carries TRBV7-2 and TRBJ1-5; tentatively, D is TRBD1 (6 bases). The germline V gene has CDR1 SGHTA and CDR2 FQGNSA. V was pared by 5 bases and J by 7 bases, with 18 bases between. This CDR3 is built from 15 residues. The CDR3 loop reads CASSPEIGGKQPQHF. In DNA form, the CDR3 reads TGTGCCAGCAGCCCAGAAATAGGGGGAAAACAGCCCCAGCATTTT.

The rearrangement joins TRBV5-1 to TRBJ2-7, with D possibly TRBD1 on 5 matching bases. Germline CDR1 is SGHRS and CDR2 is YFSETQ. V lost 2 bases to trimming and J lost 3 bases, with 9 bases between them. This CDR3 contains 13 residues. CDR3 protein: CASSFRTLYEQYF. The CDR3, as DNA: TGCGCCAGCAGCTTCCGGACACTCTACGAGCAGTACTTC.

The chain uses TRBV5-1 and TRBJ2-3; 7 bases align to TRBD1. After removal of 4 bases from V and 6 bases from J, the junction contained 5 bases not matched to a gene. CDR1 is SGHRS and CDR2 is YFSETQ in the germline V gene. This CDR3 spans 13 amino acids. Here the CDR3 DNA reads TGCGCCAGCAGCCGATCGACAGGGGATACGCAGTATTTT. This codes for CASSRSTGDTQYF. The full variable domain, in which reference TRBV5-1 and TRBJ2-3 provide the parts outside the CDR3, is KAGVTQTPRYLIKTRGQQVTLSCSPISGHRSVSWYQQTPGQGLQFLFEYFSETQRNKGNFPGRFSGRQFSNSRSEMNVSTLELGDSALYLCASSRSTGDTQYFGPGTRLTVL.

This chain links TRBV5-1 with TRBJ2-3; 11 nucleotides line up with TRBD1. Trimming at V came to 4 bases and at J to 1 base, leaving 8 bases not matched to a gene. Germline CDR1 reads SGHRS; CDR2 reads YFSETQ. The CDR3 is made up of 17 amino acids. The CDR3 bases are TGCGCCAGCAGCCCCCTGGGGACAGGGGGAGGCACAGATACGCAGTATTTT. Amino acid sequence: CASSPLGTGGGTDTQYF.

This clone was counted at least ten times. The chain links TRBV29-1 to TRBJ1-2; D unresolved. With 0 bases removed from V and 2 bases from J, the gap between germline ends came to 10 bases. Germline V gene sequence: CDR1 SQVTM, CDR2 ANQGSEA. The CDR3 runs 14 residues. CDR3 sequence: CSVEDLSGNYGYTF. The CDR3 bases are TGCAGCGTTGAAGATCTCTCAGGCAACTATGGCTACACCTTC.

This clone was counted a single time. This rearrangement joins TRBV28 to TRBJ2-7; weak D call: TRBD1 (5 bases). V gave up 5 bases and J gave up 5 bases, with 13 bases separating them. Germline V gene lookup returns CDR1 MDHEN and CDR2 SYDVKM. The CDR3 length is 13 residues. The chain's CDR3 is CASSPHQGNEQYF. In DNA form, the CDR3 reads TGTGCCAGCAGTCCTCATCAGGGTAACGAGCAGTACTTC.

V is TRBV4-2 and J is TRBJ1-4; 9 nucleotides agree with TRBD1. V trimming: 6 bases; J trimming: 8 bases; junction bases outside the gene matches: 7. The CDR3 extends over 14 amino acids. Germline V gene sequence: CDR1 LGHNA, CDR2 YNFKEQ. For the CDR3, the DNA is TGTGCCAGCAGTCCGGGACAGGGTAGGGAAAAACTGTTTTTT. Translating it yields CASSPGQGREKLFF.

The chain employs TRBV2 and TRBJ2-7; D possibly corresponds to TRBD2 (5 bases). This CDR3 has 14 amino acids. The V gene's germline CDR1 is SNHLY and CDR2 FYNNEI. V gave up 10 bases and J gave up 5 bases, with 21 bases separating them. For the CDR3, the DNA is TGTGCCATACACGGCCGGACTCTCATCCACGAGCAGTACTTC. Residues: CAIHGRTLIHEQYF.

The gene calls are TRBV30 and TRBJ2-2, with 7 bases identical to TRBD1. In germline, CDR1 is GTSNPN, CDR2 SVGIG (reference sequence). The V and J ends lost 1 base and 4 bases, in that order; junction bases with no gene match: 0. The CDR3 sequence is 13 residues long. The CDR3 sequence is CAWSGQGTGELFF. For the CDR3, the DNA is TGTGCCTGGAGTGGACAGGGCACCGGGGAGCTGTTTTTT.